What follows describes a single TCR beta chain. The sample originates from a study of blood T cell repertoires in COVID-19. Study details: The cDNA or gDNA used as material had been derived from T cells, B-cell-depleted T cells, or PBMCs.

CDR1 is MDHEN, CDR2 SYDVKM, per germline. The CDR3 is made up of 16 amino acids. V was pared by 0 bases and J by 6 bases, with 17 bases between. Original analysis: Nucleated cell number was recorded as an estimate derived from reference gene primer amplification. Only in-frame clones appear in the TCRdb table, and some are missing; sequencing was by immunoSEQ multiplex PCR. Clone size and V and J calls were adopted from that table, with D and trimming inferred from the DNA. The table shows 95,000 or so clones, with about 85% occurring only once. What was sequenced was peripheral blood. This chain uses TRBV28 with TRBJ1-2, with a weak D call TRBD1 (6 bases). This TCR derives from a man older than 75 with active or convalescent COVID-19. The CDR3 DNA reads TGTGCCAGCAGTTTATGGGTCTCGGGGGGCGCAAATGGCTACACCTTC. Protein product: CASSLWVSGGANGYTF.